Below are 31 T cell receptor beta chains sequenced from a single sample in a study of cytomegalovirus exposure and HLA in healthy donors. Assay: immunoSEQ multiplex PCR; the TCRdb copy retains only in-frame clones and omits some. The repertoire includes around 300,000 clones, around 90% of them detected once, and around 0.91% sits in the top ten. The sample consisted of PBMCs. These receptor sequences come from a man aged 30 to 39 in good health and CMV-seronegative.

DNA of the CDR3: TGTGCCAGTAGTATCTGGACAGGGGGGAATGAAAAACTGTTTTTT. Translating it yields CASSIWTGGNEKLFF. V and J are TRBV19 and TRBJ1-4; 10 nucleotides match TRBD1. The CDR3 consists of 15 residues. The V gene end was trimmed by 3 bases and the J gene end by 5 bases; junction bases not matched to a gene: 3. Germline CDR1 LNHDA, CDR2 SQIVND (reference sequence).

This rearrangement joins TRBV28 to TRBJ1-6; D perhaps matches TRBD1 (6 bases). CDR3 length: 16 amino acids. Looked up from germline, CDR1 is MDHEN and CDR2 is SYDVKM. V was shortened by 3 bases and J by 4 bases, with 13 bases between the two germline ends. In DNA, the CDR3 is TGTGCCAGCAGTTTTATCGGACAGCAATATAATTCACCCCTCCACTTT. Its protein is CASSFIGQQYNSPLHF.

This sequence joins TRBV4-1 and TRBJ2-1, with TRBD2 identical over 13 bases. The CDR3 has 16 amino acids. V lost 0 bases, J lost 10 bases, and 6 bases stayed unmatched. Germline CDR1 is MGHRA and CDR2 is YSYEKL. The CDR3 sequence is CASSQDVLAGGREQFF. In DNA form, the CDR3 reads TGCGCCAGCAGCCAAGATGTACTAGCGGGGGGGCGGGAGCAGTTCTTC.

V is TRBV5-1 and J is TRBJ2-1; 8 nucleotides align to TRBD1. V lost 1 base and J lost 2; bases outside the gene matches: 2. The CDR3 spans 15 residues. Per germline, CDR1 SGHRS and CDR2 YFSETQ. CDR3 bases: TGCGCCAGCAGCTTGACACAGGGGGCCTACAATGAGCAGTTCTTC. Its protein is CASSLTQGAYNEQFF. Combining the CDR3 with reference TRBV5-1 and TRBJ2-1 gives the whole variable domain KAGVTQTPRYLIKTRGQQVTLSCSPISGHRSVSWYQQTPGQGLQFLFEYFSETQRNKGNFPGRFSGRQFSNSRSEMNVSTLELGDSALYLCASSLTQGAYNEQFFGPGTRLTVL.

The chain carries TRBV4-3 and TRBJ2-7; D not resolved. CDR1 and CDR2 from the germline V gene are LGHNA and YSLEER. The length of the CDR3 is 13 residues. Trimming left V 4 bases short and J 4 bases short, with 11 bases between. The CDR3 sequence is CASSPDTTYEQYF. The CDR3, as DNA: TGCGCCAGCAGCCCCGACACAACGTACGAGCAGTACTTC.

The chain uses TRBV6-5 and TRBJ1-1; 7 bases align to TRBD1. V lost 0 bases and J lost 0; bases outside the gene matches: 4. The CDR3 sequence is 16 residues long. Germline V CDR1 and CDR2: MNHEY, SVGAGI. The CDR3: CASSYSSGGLNTEAFF. The CDR3 region has the DNA TGTGCCAGCAGTTACTCGTCAGGGGGACTGAACACTGAAGCTTTCTTT.

The CDR3 sequence: CASSLIGTVNTEAFF. The CDR3 DNA reads TGTGCCAGCAGCTTAATCGGGACAGTGAACACTGAAGCTTTCTTT. The V call is TRBV7-9, the J call TRBJ1-1, with 7 bases aligning to TRBD1. The CDR3 sequence is 15 residues long. Germline assignment: CDR1 SEHNR and CDR2 FQNEAQ (reference sequence). J was trimmed by 0 bases and V by 2 bases; bases with no gene match: 3.

J is TRBJ2-7 and V is TRBV2; D gene unclear. The V gene lost 6 bases and the J gene lost 6 bases, with 15 bases spanning the gap. The length of the CDR3 is 13 residues. Germline CDR1 SNHLY, CDR2 FYNNEI. The CDR3, as DNA: TGTGCCAGCAGGGCAGATTTTGGGCGCGAGCAGTACTTC. Its translation is CASRADFGREQYF.

The chain links TRBV15 to TRBJ1-3, with D unclear. Trimming cost V 0 bases and J 0 bases, with 15 bases left between them. The CDR3 length is 18 residues. Germline V gene lookup returns CDR1 LNHNV and CDR2 YYDKDF (reference sequence). The CDR3 region has the DNA TGTGCCACCAGCAGAGATCGTGGTACATCAAACTCTGGAAACACCATATATTTT. This translates into CATSRDRGTSNSGNTIYF. Filled out from reference TRBV15 and TRBJ1-3, the complete variable domain reads DAMVIQNPRYQVTQFGKPVTLSCSQTLNHNVMYWYQQKSSQAPKLLFHYYDKDFNNEADTPDNFQSRRPNTSFCFLDIRSPGLGDTAMYLCATSRDRGTSNSGNTIYFGEGSWLTVV.

The rearrangement uses TRBV30 and TRBJ2-3, with a possible D match to TRBD2 (6 bases). This CDR3 has 14 residues. Germline values: CDR1 GTSNPN, CDR2 SVGIG (reference sequence). Trimming stripped 4 bases from V and 2 bases from J, with 13 bases between. CDR3 in DNA: TGTGCCTGGACTCTTGGGGGGTACACAGATACGCAGTATTTT. The encoded protein is CAWTLGGYTDTQYF.

As for this clone: One junction end does not reproduce the germline sequence, and a read error may be involved. This chain connects TRBV4-2 to TRBJ2-7; TRBD2 agrees at 11 bases. The CDR3 totals 15 residues. CDR1 LGHNA and CDR2 YNFKEQ come from the germline V gene. The CDR3 spells CASSRVAGGSFEQYF. The CDR3 nucleotides read TGTGCCAGCAGCCGAGTAGCGGGGGGGTCCTTCGAGCAGTACTTC.

The rearrangement links TRBV6-6 to TRBJ2-2; no definite D call. V shed 6 bases and J shed 0 bases, with 14 bases lying between them. The germline V gene has CDR1 MNHNY and CDR2 SVGAGI (reference sequence). The CDR3 is made up of 16 amino acids. The CDR3 reads CASRLTVYSNTGELFF. The CDR3 DNA reads TGTGCCAGCAGGTTAACAGTCTATTCGAACACCGGGGAGCTGTTTTTT.

This clone was observed a handful of times. The CDR3 DNA reads as TGCGCCAGCAGCCAAGATTTTGTGGGCAACGAGCAGTACTTC. It specifies CASSQDFVGNEQYF. The chain links TRBV4-3 to TRBJ2-7; no definite D call. This CDR3 spans 14 amino acids. In germline, CDR1 is LGHNA, CDR2 YSLEER. The germline V and J ends were trimmed by 0 bases and 5 bases, with 11 bases remaining between them.

With regard to this clone: Other nucleotide sequences from this sample produce the same CDR3. This chain links TRBV19 with TRBJ1-5; tentative D call: TRBD1 (5 bases). CDR1 LNHDA and CDR2 SQIVND come from the germline V gene (reference sequence). The CDR3 contains 13 residues. V gave up 2 bases and J gave up 7 bases, with 9 bases separating them. The CDR3 protein is CASSIPGGQPQHF. CDR3 sequence (DNA): TGTGCCAGTAGTATACCGGGGGGACAGCCCCAGCATTTT.

This clone was observed a single time. The chain uses TRBV7-6 and TRBJ1-1, with 12 bases fitting TRBD1. This CDR3 comprises 19 residues. CDR1 is SGHVS and CDR2 is FNYEAQ in the germline V gene. The J segment lost 0 bases and the V segment lost 5 bases, leaving 13 bases of the junction unmatched. The CDR3: CASSGPPGTGGGMNTEAFF. In DNA form, the CDR3 reads TGTGCCAGCAGCGGTCCCCCCGGGACAGGGGGCGGGATGAACACTGAAGCTTTCTTT.

This clone was seen only once. The V and J genes are TRBV5-1 and TRBJ2-5; the D gene is possibly TRBD1 (6 bases). Between the trimmed V and J ends, which lost 1 base and 3 bases, there was a span of 7 bases. The length of the CDR3 is 13 residues. Germline CDR1 SGHRS, CDR2 YFSETQ. The CDR3 coding sequence is TGCGCCAGCAGCTTGCAGGGGAAAGAGACCCAGTACTTC. Its protein is CASSLQGKETQYF.

V and J are TRBV5-1 and TRBJ1-1, with 8 bases fitting TRBD1. CDR3 length equals 15 residues. Germline V CDR1 and CDR2: SGHRS, YFSETQ. V lost 3 bases, J lost 1 base, and 5 bases stayed unmatched. The CDR3 region is CASSSQGASNTEAFF. The CDR3 bases are TGCGCCAGCAGCTCCCAGGGGGCTTCGAACACTGAAGCTTTCTTT.

Concerning this clone itself: Germline and junction disagree at one end, which may indicate a read error. The chain links TRBV9 to TRBJ2-3; possible D gene TRBD1, 5 bases. CDR1 SGDLS and CDR2 YYNGEE come from the germline V gene. This CDR3 region has 9 residues. CDR3 bases: TGTGCCAGCAGCACACGACAGCCCTTT. Encoded protein: CASSTRQPF. The whole variable domain, filled in from reference TRBV9 and TRBJ2-3, reads DSGVTQTPKHLITATGQRVTLRCSPRSGDLSVYWYQQSLDQGLQFLIQYYNGEERAKGNILERFSAQQFPDLHSELNLSSLELGDSALYFCASSTRQPFGPGTRLTVL.

J is TRBJ1-3 and V is TRBV9; a possible D gene is TRBD1 (6 bases). Trimming took off 7 bases at V and 0 bases at J, with 11 bases between the two ends. CDR1 and CDR2 (germline): SGDLS, YYNGEE. The CDR3 has 14 amino acids. The CDR3, as DNA: TGTGCCAGCCGATTGGGGGCCTCTGGAAACACCATATATTTT. Translating it yields CASRLGASGNTIYF. The full variable domain, rest sourced from reference TRBV9 and TRBJ1-3, is DSGVTQTPKHLITATGQRVTLRCSPRSGDLSVYWYQQSLDQGLQFLIQYYNGEERAKGNILERFSAQQFPDLHSELNLSSLELGDSALYFCASRLGASGNTIYFGEGSWLTVV.

The genes are TRBV9 and TRBJ2-7; 11 nucleotides line up with TRBD2. CDR1 SGDLS and CDR2 YYNGEE come from the germline V gene. CDR3 length equals 15 residues. V lost 3 bases and J lost 1; bases outside the gene matches: 3. CDR3 sequence reads: CASSAGLAESYEQYF. The CDR3, as DNA: TGTGCCAGCAGCGCGGGACTAGCGGAGTCCTACGAGCAGTACTTC.

This clone was seen just once. The V and J genes are TRBV29-1 and TRBJ2-3, with 10 bases identical to TRBD2. The CDR3 runs to 13 residues. Germline V CDR1 and CDR2: SQVTM, ANQGSEA. Trimming removed 8 bases from V and 2 bases from J; junction bases left unmatched: 4. The CDR3 nucleotides are TGCAGCCTTGGACTAGCGGACACAGATACGCAGTATTTT. This translates into CSLGLADTDTQYF.

This clone showed up just a few times. The chain's CDR3 is CASSEYYTGSNSPLHF. CDR3 nucleotide sequence: TGTGCCAGCAGTGAATATTATACAGGGAGTAATTCACCCCTCCACTTT. The chain has TRBV6-1 and TRBJ1-6, with D maybe TRBD1 (6 bases). Deletions cut 2 bases from V and 6 bases from J, with 14 bases between. The CDR3 loop spans 16 amino acids. Germline CDR1 is MNHNS and CDR2 is SASEGT.

The chain links TRBV9 to TRBJ1-2; D is unclear. With 1 base removed from V and 7 bases from J, the gap between germline ends came to 11 bases. CDR1 SGDLS and CDR2 YYNGEE come from the germline V gene. This CDR3 comprises 13 residues. The CDR3 bases are TGTGCCAGCAGCGTAAAAATAAGCGGTGGCTACACCTTC. Residues: CASSVKISGGYTF.

The J gene is TRBJ1-6, the V gene TRBV7-2; a possible D gene is TRBD1 (6 bases). CDR3 length: 14 residues. Per germline, CDR1 SGHTA and CDR2 FQGNSA. The V end lost 1 base, the J end lost 6 bases, and 7 bases lay between the germline ends. This CDR3 is CASSLGTVNSPLHF. CDR3 coding DNA: TGTGCCAGCAGCTTAGGGACAGTTAATTCACCCCTCCACTTT.

This chain connects TRBV5-4 to TRBJ2-5, with 11 positions matching TRBD2. With 4 bases clipped from V and 3 bases from J, the junction kept 5 bases outside the gene matches. This CDR3 is built from 15 residues. CDR1 and CDR2 (germline): SGHNT, YYREEE (reference sequence). The CDR3 reads CASSPLTSGEETQYF. The CDR3 nucleotides read TGTGCCAGCAGCCCTCTGACTAGCGGGGAAGAGACCCAGTACTTC. Full variable domain (remainder filled in from reference TRBV5-4 and TRBJ2-5): ETGVTQSPTHLIKTRGQQVTLRCSSQSGHNTVSWYQQALGQGPQFIFQYYREEENGRGNFPPRFSGLQFPNYSSELNVNALELDDSALYLCASSPLTSGEETQYFGPGTRLLVL.

The chain carries TRBV7-9 and TRBJ2-1; perhaps TRBD1 as D (5 bases). V lost 5 bases and J lost 4, with 15 bases in between. CDR1 is SEHNR and CDR2 is FQNEAQ in the germline V gene (reference sequence). The CDR3 spans 15 residues. For the CDR3, the DNA is TGTGCCAGCAGCACGGATTACAGGCGTTACAATGAGCAGTTCTTC. Translation gives CASSTDYRRYNEQFF.

V gene TRBV4-1 combines with J gene TRBJ2-2; 12 nucleotides line up with TRBD2. The CDR3 is made up of 15 amino acids. CDR1 MGHRA and CDR2 YSYEKL come from the germline V gene. J was trimmed by 6 bases and V by 6 bases; bases with no gene match: 5. The CDR3 nucleotides are TGCGCCAGCAGGGCTAGCGGGGGGGCCGCCGGGGAGCTGTTTTTT. Its protein product is CASRASGGAAGELFF.

The chain joins TRBV19 to TRBJ1-6; D uncertain. The CDR3 extends over 20 amino acids. V lost 0 bases, J lost 0 bases, and 18 bases lay in between. CDR1 LNHDA and CDR2 SQIVND come from the germline V gene (reference sequence). The CDR3: CASSIDLYGGFSSYNSPLHF. Here the CDR3 DNA reads TGTGCCAGTAGTATAGATCTATACGGAGGATTCAGCTCCTATAATTCACCCCTCCACTTT. The full variable domain, in which reference TRBV19 and TRBJ1-6 provide the parts outside the CDR3, is DGGITQSPKYLFRKEGQNVTLSCEQNLNHDAMYWYRQDPGQGLRLIYYSQIVNDFQKGDIAEGYSVSREKKESFPLTVTSAQKNPTAFYLCASSIDLYGGFSSYNSPLHFGNGTRLTVT.

V and J are TRBV4-3 and TRBJ1-2; the D is unclear. The CDR3 spans 15 residues. Germline assignment: CDR1 LGHNA and CDR2 YSLEER. The V end lost 0 bases, the J end lost 7 bases, and 15 bases lay between the germline ends. CDR3 in amino acids: CASSQDVLSAGGYTF. Written as DNA, the CDR3 is TGCGCCAGCAGCCAAGACGTGTTATCCGCCGGTGGCTACACCTTC.

The V gene is TRBV7-2, the J gene TRBJ1-4, with D maybe TRBD1 (6 bases). V dropped 1 base and J dropped 8 bases, with 14 bases sitting between them. Per the germline V gene, CDR1 is SGHTA and CDR2 is FQGNSA. This CDR3 spans 15 amino acids. The CDR3, as DNA: TGTGCCAGCAGCTTAGTTCGGGGGGCTAGGGAAAAACTGTTTTTT. As protein: CASSLVRGAREKLFF. The full variable domain, rest sourced from reference TRBV7-2 and TRBJ1-4, is GAGVSQSPSNKVTEKGKDVELRCDPISGHTALYWYRQSLGQGLEFLIYFQGNSAPDKSGLPSDRFSAERTGGSVSTLTIQRTQQEDSAVYLCASSLVRGAREKLFFGSGTQLSVL.

V and J are TRBV2 and TRBJ1-2; D uncertain. From germline, CDR1 is SNHLY and CDR2 FYNNEI. The length of the CDR3 is 14 residues. V lost 1 base and J 1 base, leaving 7 bases between the germline ends. Here the CDR3 DNA reads TGTGCCAGCAGTGAAGTGCGGGTTAACTATGGCTACACCTTC. This codes for CASSEVRVNYGYTF.